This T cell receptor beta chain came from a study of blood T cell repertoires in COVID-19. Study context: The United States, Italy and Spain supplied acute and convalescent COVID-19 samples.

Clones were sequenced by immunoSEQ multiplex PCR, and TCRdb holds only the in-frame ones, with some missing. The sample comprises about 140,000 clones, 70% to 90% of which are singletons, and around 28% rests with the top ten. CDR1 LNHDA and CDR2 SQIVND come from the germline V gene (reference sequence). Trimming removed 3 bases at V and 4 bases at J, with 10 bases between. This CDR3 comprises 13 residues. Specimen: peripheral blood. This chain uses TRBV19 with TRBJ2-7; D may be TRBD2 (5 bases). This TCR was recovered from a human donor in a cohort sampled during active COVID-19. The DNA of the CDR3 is TGTGCCAGTAGTATCTCAGAGGGATACGAGCAGTACTTC. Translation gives CASSISEGYEQYF.